Below, 31 T cell receptor beta chains from the same sample are listed, as sequenced in a study of OX40 agonist ivuxolimab in advanced cancers. Here immunoSEQ multiplex PCR was the method, and the copy in TCRdb shows in-frame clones only, minus some. Found here are several thousand clones, roughly 73% of them singletons; the top ten hold over 50%. The source material was CD4+ or CD8+ T cells sorted from blood, sampled in a trial of the OX40 agonist ivuxolimab. The source of these receptors is an adult with an advanced solid tumor such as melanoma, head and neck, liver or kidney cancer.

The chain joins TRBV27 to TRBJ2-1, with 7 bases that match TRBD2. Germline V lookup: CDR1 MNHEY, CDR2 SMNVEV (reference sequence). V dropped 6 bases and J dropped 0; count of bases not matched to a gene: 5. The CDR3 is 15 amino acids. CDR3 bases: TGTGCCAGCAGCGGGGGGACGGGCTCCTACAATGAGCAGTTCTTC. As protein: CASSGGTGSYNEQFF.

The J gene is TRBJ2-5, the V gene TRBV5-8; D not resolved. The CDR3 runs 11 residues. Trimming removed 4 bases at V and 7 bases at J, with 8 bases between. Looked up from germline, CDR1 is SGHTS and CDR2 is YDEGEE. The CDR3 spells CASSPPGTQYF. The DNA for the CDR3 is TGTGCCAGCAGCCCCCCAGGGACCCAGTACTTC.

The V and J genes are TRBV18 and TRBJ2-3, with unresolved D. Germline V lookup: CDR1 KGHSH, CDR2 LQKENI. The CDR3 spans 17 residues. Deletions cut 0 bases from V and 1 base from J, with 14 bases between. CDR3 sequence reads: CASSPPGAGRGTDTQYF. The CDR3 nucleotides read TGTGCCAGCTCACCACCTGGCGCTGGCCGGGGCACAGATACGCAGTATTTT. The full variable domain, with the rest looked up from reference TRBV18 and TRBJ2-3, is NAGVMQNPRHLVRRRGQEARLRCSPMKGHSHVYWYRQLPEEGLKFMVYLQKENIIDESGMPKERFSAEFPKEGPSILRIQQVVRGDSAAYFCASSPPGAGRGTDTQYFGPGTRLTVL.

The V call is TRBV7-9, the J call TRBJ1-1, with D hard to call. This CDR3 is built from 14 residues. Trimming removed 4 bases from V and 4 bases from J, with 13 bases in between. Germline assignment: CDR1 SEHNR and CDR2 FQNEAQ (reference sequence). As DNA, the CDR3 is TGTGCCAGCAGCTCCGTTGCGTCAGGCACTGAAGCTTTCTTT. Translation gives CASSSVASGTEAFF.

The chain has TRBV9 and TRBJ1-1; D remains unclear. Trimming left V 4 bases short and J 10 bases short, with 17 bases between. The CDR3 length is 13 residues. The germline CDR1 and CDR2 sequences are SGDLS and YYNGEE. The CDR3 DNA sequence: TGTGCCAGCAGCCAAGGGTCCCCGCGATCAGCTTTCTTT. Translation gives CASSQGSPRSAFF. The full variable domain, its missing parts supplied by reference TRBV9 and TRBJ1-1, is DSGVTQTPKHLITATGQRVTLRCSPRSGDLSVYWYQQSLDQGLQFLIQYYNGEERAKGNILERFSAQQFPDLHSELNLSSLELGDSALYFCASSQGSPRSAFFGQGTRLTVV.

This sequence joins TRBV4-1 and TRBJ2-7; no clear D. V was clipped by 3 bases and J by 0 bases, with 12 bases between them. Germline CDR1 is MGHRA and CDR2 is YSYEKL. The CDR3 is 15 residues long. This chain's CDR3 is CASSQVATSSYEQYF. The CDR3 bases are TGCGCCAGCAGCCAGGTAGCAACCTCCTCCTACGAGCAGTACTTC.

The chain joins TRBV9 to TRBJ1-2; 7 bases are a match to TRBD1. This CDR3 is 15 amino acids long. V dropped 3 bases and J dropped 3; count of bases not matched to a gene: 8. Germline CDR1 SGDLS, CDR2 YYNGEE. The CDR3 loop is CASSEGAAVHYGYTF. DNA of the CDR3: TGTGCCAGCAGCGAGGGGGCGGCGGTCCACTATGGCTACACCTTC.

This clone has just one count. The chain links TRBV30 to TRBJ2-3; D is unclear. The CDR3 covers 11 residues. Germline lookup yields CDR1 GTSNPN and CDR2 SVGIG (reference sequence). Trimming stripped 5 bases from V and 8 bases from J, with 11 bases between. The CDR3 loop reads CAWALGGTQYF. DNA of the CDR3: TGTGCCTGGGCTCTAGGCGGTACGCAGTATTTT.

The V gene is TRBV6-5, the J gene TRBJ1-1; 7 nucleotides line up with TRBD1. The CDR3 loop spans 13 amino acids. V trimming: 2 bases; J trimming: 3 bases; junction bases outside the gene matches: 0. Germline CDR1 reads MNHEY; CDR2 reads SVGAGI. CDR3 DNA: TGTGCCAGCAGTTACGGACAGGACACTGAAGCTTTCTTT. Translation gives CASSYGQDTEAFF.

The V gene is TRBV7-6, the J gene TRBJ2-1; 8 bases are a match to TRBD1. Trimming cost V 2 bases and J 9 bases; bases outside gene matches: 9. The CDR3 extends over 15 amino acids. Germline V lookup: CDR1 SGHVS, CDR2 FNYEAQ. The CDR3 is CASSLRDRTIVEQFF. CDR3 nucleotides: TGTGCCAGCAGCTTACGGGACAGGACCATAGTTGAGCAGTTCTTC.

This chain uses TRBV9 with TRBJ1-4; 9 bases are shared with TRBD1. The trim removed 4 bases at V and 3 bases at J, leaving 4 bases unmatched. The CDR3 runs to 15 residues. Germline V gene sequence: CDR1 SGDLS, CDR2 YYNGEE. This CDR3 is CASSSGQGSNEKLFF. The CDR3 DNA reads TGTGCCAGCAGCTCAGGACAGGGGTCTAATGAAAAACTGTTTTTT.

The chain recombines TRBV10-3 with TRBJ2-1; D tentatively reads TRBD1 or TRBD2 (5 bases each). V was shortened by 7 bases and J by 6 bases, with 16 bases between the two germline ends. Per the germline V gene, CDR1 is ENHRY and CDR2 is SYGVKD. This CDR3 spans 14 amino acids. The CDR3 DNA reads as TGTGCCATCAAATTTCCAGGGAGTGGCAATGAGCAGTTCTTC. Its translation: CAIKFPGSGNEQFF.

Concerning this clone: Its ends do not fully match the called genes, so a read error is possible. V gene TRBV29-1 combines with J gene TRBJ2-2, with TRBD2 identical over 7 bases. The CDR3 is made up of 15 amino acids. From germline, CDR1 is SQVTM and CDR2 ANQGSEA. CDR3 amino acids: CSVESSTSDTGEPFF. In nucleotides, the CDR3 is TGCAGCGTTGAGAGTTCCACTAGCGACACCGGGGAGCCGTTTTTT.

This sequence joins TRBV5-6 and TRBJ2-4; the D call may be TRBD1 or TRBD2 (5 bases each). The germline gives CDR1 SGHDT, CDR2 YYEEEE. Trimming cost V 5 bases and J 0 bases, with 18 bases left between them. The CDR3 contains 17 residues. CDR3 nucleotide sequence: TGTGCCAGCAGTTCCACCGAGGGGCCTTTAGCCAAAAACATTCAGTACTTC. It is translated as CASSSTEGPLAKNIQYF.

The rearrangement joins TRBV19 to TRBJ2-7, with D tentatively TRBD1 or TRBD2 (6 bases each). The CDR3 runs 13 residues. The V gene lost 3 bases and the J gene lost 3 bases, with 9 bases spanning the gap. Germline V CDR1 and CDR2: LNHDA, SQIVND (reference sequence). The CDR3 coding sequence is TGTGCCAGTAGTATTAGGGGGGACTACGAGCAGTACTTC. Protein sequence: CASSIRGDYEQYF. Full variable domain (missing parts from reference TRBV19 and TRBJ2-7): DGGITQSPKYLFRKEGQNVTLSCEQNLNHDAMYWYRQDPGQGLRLIYYSQIVNDFQKGDIAEGYSVSREKKESFPLTVTSAQKNPTAFYLCASSIRGDYEQYFGPGTRLTVT.

The CDR3 region is CASSLGREFGYNEQFF. CDR3 DNA: TGTGCCAGCAGCTTGGGAAGGGAGTTCGGATACAATGAGCAGTTCTTC. The chain joins TRBV7-2 to TRBJ2-1, with D tentatively TRBD2 (5 bases). CDR1 and CDR2 from the germline V gene are SGHTA and FQGNSA. This CDR3 contains 16 residues. V gave up 3 bases and J gave up 4 bases, with 16 bases separating them.

The chain recombines TRBV13 with TRBJ1-3; D not resolved. CDR1 is PRHDT, CDR2 FYEKMQ, per germline (reference sequence). V lost 3 bases and J lost 7, with 13 bases in between. The CDR3 has 14 residues. DNA of the CDR3: TGTGCCAGCAGCTTGGGAGGGATGGGGAACACCATATATTTT. Translated: CASSLGGMGNTIYF.

Only a few counts were recorded for this clone. This chain connects TRBV7-9 to TRBJ1-4; D not certain. Trimming pared 5 bases from V and 7 bases from J, leaving 8 bases between. Germline V gene lookup returns CDR1 SEHNR and CDR2 FQNEAQ (reference sequence). The CDR3 has 12 amino acids. The CDR3 loop reads CASSPNSEKLFF. As DNA, the CDR3 is TGTGCCAGCAGCCCCAACTCTGAAAAACTGTTTTTT.

The table lists this clone with a count of one. The V gene is TRBV13, the J gene TRBJ1-1, with D unresolved. Trimming took 3 bases from V and 3 from J, leaving 8 bases between them. Germline loops: CDR1 PRHDT, CDR2 FYEKMQ (reference sequence). The CDR3 consists of 13 residues. The CDR3 here is CASSFPLDTEAFF. For the CDR3, the DNA is TGTGCCAGCAGCTTTCCCCTGGACACTGAAGCTTTCTTT.

The rearrangement links TRBV9 to TRBJ2-2, with 12 nucleotides matching TRBD1. The CDR3 is made up of 17 amino acids. J gave up 4 bases and V 4 bases, and 8 bases lay outside the gene matches. Germline values: CDR1 SGDLS, CDR2 YYNGEE. CDR3 DNA sequence: TGTGCCAGCAGCCCCGGGACAGGGGGCCATAGCACCGGGGAGCTGTTTTTT. Translation: CASSPGTGGHSTGELFF.

This rearrangement joins TRBV5-4 to TRBJ2-1, with D possibly matching TRBD2 (5 bases). Trimming stripped 2 bases from V and 7 bases from J, with 16 bases between. Germline CDR1 SGHNT, CDR2 YYREEE (reference sequence). This CDR3 contains 15 residues. In DNA form, the CDR3 reads TGTGCCAGCAGCTTATTTCAGGAGGAGGATAATGAGCAGTTCTTC. It specifies CASSLFQEEDNEQFF.

The chain employs TRBV7-3 and TRBJ1-1, with no clear D. The V end lost 3 bases, the J end lost 1 base, and 9 bases lay between the germline ends. This CDR3 comprises 14 residues. Per germline, CDR1 SGHTA and CDR2 FQGTGA. The DNA of the CDR3 is TGTGCCAGCAGCTTTCTAGGTCGGAACACTGAAGCTTTCTTT. Its translation is CASSFLGRNTEAFF.

A single count supports this clone. The chain links TRBV6-6 to TRBJ1-2; perhaps TRBD1 as D (5 bases). The germline V gene has CDR1 MNHNY and CDR2 SVGAGI (reference sequence). With 9 bases removed from V and 7 bases from J, the gap between germline ends came to 12 bases. This CDR3 spans 11 amino acids. DNA for the CDR3: TGTGCCAGTGAATCAGGGATTGGCTACACCTTC. Translated, it gives CASESGIGYTF.

The chain combines TRBV7-2 with TRBJ2-1; 12 nucleotides line up with TRBD2. This CDR3 is built from 15 residues. The V segment lost 5 bases and the J segment 3 bases; nucleotides outside the gene matches: 2. Per the germline V gene, CDR1 is SGHTA and CDR2 is FQGNSA. CDR3: CASSRTSGVYNEQFF. The DNA for the CDR3 is TGTGCCAGCAGCCGGACTAGCGGGGTCTACAATGAGCAGTTCTTC.

The rearrangement joins TRBV2 to TRBJ2-7; unclear D gene. CDR1 is SNHLY, CDR2 FYNNEI, per germline. The V end lost 4 bases, the J end lost 10 bases, and 17 bases lay between the germline ends. The CDR3 covers 13 residues. The chain's CDR3 is CASSGRPVLGQYF. As DNA, the CDR3 is TGTGCCAGCAGTGGTCGACCGGTGTTGGGACAGTACTTC.

The chain couples TRBV4-3 to TRBJ1-2; D is unresolved. Germline assignment: CDR1 LGHNA and CDR2 YSLEER. The CDR3 length is 14 residues. The ends were cut back, 4 bases at V and 6 bases at J, with 15 bases in the middle. CDR3 loop: CASSPGNGADGYTF. The CDR3 DNA follows: TGCGCCAGCAGCCCAGGCAATGGTGCCGATGGCTACACCTTC.

This clone counts as medium-sized. The J gene is TRBJ1-6, the V gene TRBV11-3; D is unresolved. The V end was cut by 4 bases, the J end by 8 bases, with 6 bases between. Germline assignment: CDR1 SGHNT and CDR2 YENEEA. CDR3 length: 12 amino acids. The CDR3 reads CASSSDDSPLHF. CDR3 nucleotides: TGTGCCAGCAGCTCAGATGATTCACCCCTCCACTTT.

V usage is TRBV27 and J usage is TRBJ1-2; no definite D call. The germline CDR1 and CDR2 sequences are MNHEY and SMNVEV (reference sequence). This CDR3 has 15 residues. V was shortened by 6 bases and J by 8 bases, with 22 bases between the two germline ends. This CDR3 reads CASSSFSRTLGGYTF. CDR3 in DNA: TGTGCCAGCAGCTCTTTTTCGAGGACCCTGGGGGGCTACACCTTC.

The gene calls are TRBV7-8 and TRBJ2-7; D is unresolved. Per germline, CDR1 SGHVS and CDR2 FQNEAQ. Trimming cost V 1 base and J 5 bases, with 9 bases left between them. The CDR3 loop spans 13 amino acids. CDR3 in DNA: TGTGCCAGCAGCTTAGTACGACCTCACGAGCAGTACTTC. As protein: CASSLVRPHEQYF.

The rearrangement uses TRBV5-1 and TRBJ2-1; the D gene is possibly TRBD1 (5 bases). Trimming left V 4 bases short and J 7 bases short, with 12 bases between. Germline CDR1 and CDR2: SGHRS and YFSETQ. The CDR3 is made up of 13 amino acids. The CDR3 region is CASSPDTRNEQFF. CDR3 bases: TGCGCCAGCAGCCCGGACACTCGAAATGAGCAGTTCTTC. Combining the CDR3 with reference TRBV5-1 and TRBJ2-1 gives the whole variable domain KAGVTQTPRYLIKTRGQQVTLSCSPISGHRSVSWYQQTPGQGLQFLFEYFSETQRNKGNFPGRFSGRQFSNSRSEMNVSTLELGDSALYLCASSPDTRNEQFFGPGTRLTVL.

This chain connects TRBV7-5 to TRBJ1-4. TRBV7-5 is a recognized pseudogene. CDR3 size: 21 residues. CDR3 nucleotides: TGTGCCAGAAGCTTAGCGGATAAGGGCGCTTCTAAAAATGCAACTAATGAAAAACTGTTTTTT. It codes for CARSLADKGASKNATNEKLFF.